Listed below are T cell receptor beta chains from one sample, sequenced in a study of cytomegalovirus exposure and HLA in healthy donors. Data came from immunoSEQ multiplex PCR; TCRdb stores just in-frame clones and leaves some out. The sample consists of 130,000 to 150,000 clones, roughly 75% of them appearing once. The sequencing input was PBMCs. These receptors originate from a man aged 25-40 years in good health and CMV-seronegative. The CDR3 runs from the conserved cysteine through the conserved F or W. A D gene is named only where the DNA matches it firmly. Clone sizes are given selectively: once, few, many, or a class where the clone is expanded.

D	V	J	size	CDR3	DNA
.	TRBV7-9	TRBJ2-7	.	CASSLGAARAGAGYEQYF	TGTGCCAGCAGCTTAGGAGCAGCGCGGGCAGGGGCAGGGTACGAGCAGTACTTC
.	TRBV5-1	TRBJ2-2	.	CASSLGQEKRELFF	TGCGCCAGCAGCTTGGGACAGGAGAAAAGGGAGCTGTTTTTT
.	TRBV25-1	TRBJ2-2	.	CASSEYGSGELFF	TGTGCCAGCAGTGAATATGGTAGCGGGGAGCTGTTTTTT
TRBD2	TRBV4-1	TRBJ2-3	.	CASSQVLSGGAADTQYF	TGCGCCAGCAGCCAGGTGTTAAGCGGGGGGGCCGCAGATACGCAGTATTTT
TRBD1	TRBV2	TRBJ2-2	.	CASPDRSRTGELFF	TGTGCCAGCCCGGACAGGAGTCGGACCGGGGAGCTGTTTTTT
.	TRBV10-1	TRBJ1-5	once	CASSELETFQPQNF	TGCGCCAGCAGTGAGCTAGAAACTTTTCAGCCCCAGAATTTT
TRBD1	TRBV29-1	TRBJ2-5	.	CSVGPTYRGYQETQYF	TGCAGCGTCGGTCCCACTTACAGGGGTTACCAAGAGACCCAGTACTTC
.	TRBV28	TRBJ2-7	.	CASSPSGVPYEQYF	TGTGCCAGCAGCCCCTCGGGGGTCCCCTACGAGCAGTACTTC
TRBD1	TRBV10-2	TRBJ1-1	.	CASSARTGVLNTEAFF	TGCGCCAGCAGTGCCAGGACAGGGGTACTTAACACTGAAGCTTTCTTT
.	TRBV18	TRBJ1-1	.	CASPEAANTEAFF	TGTGCCAGTCCTGAGGCGGCGAACACTGAAGCTTTCTTT
.	TRBV19	TRBJ1-1	.	CASSIVAGERGEAFF	TGTGCCAGTAGTATAGTAGCAGGGGAAAGGGGGGAAGCTTTCTTT
.	TRBV6-1	TRBJ2-7	.	CASSAYRDTYEQYF	TGTGCCAGCAGTGCGTACAGGGATACCTACGAGCAGTACTTC
.	TRBV2	TRBJ2-7	.	CASSGTVSDYEQYF	TGTGCCAGCAGTGGTACTGTAAGCGACTACGAGCAGTACTTC
.	TRBV5-1	TRBJ2-7	.	CASSLALGTYIYEQYF	TGCGCCAGCAGCTTGGCCTTGGGGACTTACATCTACGAGCAGTACTTC
.	TRBV25-1	TRBJ2-7	.	CASTPGAGYEQYF	TGTGCCAGCACCCCAGGGGCCGGGTACGAGCAGTACTTC
.	TRBV6-5	TRBJ2-7	.	CASRTNRDSYEQYF	TGTGCCAGCAGGACCAACAGGGACTCCTACGAGCAGTACTTC
.	TRBV27	TRBJ2-1	.	CATGQSSYNEQFF	TGTGCCACCGGACAGTCCTCCTACAATGAGCAGTTCTTC
TRBD2	TRBV7-2	TRBJ2-7	.	CASSKRGGDLYEQYF	TGTGCCAGCAGCAAGCGCGGGGGGGACCTCTACGAGCAGTACTTC
.	TRBV27	TRBJ2-6	.	CASRRAISGANVLTF	TGTGCCTCCCGGCGGGCGATCTCTGGGGCCAACGTCCTGACTTTC
.	TRBV5-1	TRBJ2-2	.	CASSWTGGDTGELFF	TGCGCCAGCAGCTGGACCGGGGGAGATACCGGGGAGCTGTTTTTT
.	TRBV7-9	TRBJ1-3	.	CASRAGSTGNTIYF	TGTGCCAGCAGGGCAGGATCGACTGGAAACACCATATATTTT
.	TRBV11-1	TRBJ2-5	.	CASRRDIQETQYF	TGTGCCAGCAGACGGGACATCCAAGAGACCCAGTACTTC
.	TRBV28	TRBJ1-2	.	CASSTGSYYGYTF	TGTGCCAGCAGCACAGGGTCCTACTATGGCTACACCTTC
.	TRBV4-2	TRBJ1-1	.	CASSSRQVGAFF	TGTGCCAGCAGCTCACGACAGGTTGGAGCTTTCTTT
.	TRBV4-2	TRBJ2-1	once	CASRGSNEQFF	TGTGCCAGCCGAGGGAGTAATGAGCAGTTCTTC
TRBD1	TRBV7-9	TRBJ2-5	.	CASSPTGASETQYF	TGTGCCAGCAGCCCGACAGGGGCGAGTGAGACCCAGTACTTC
TRBD2	TRBV6-5	TRBJ2-5	.	CASSLSGSHFETQYF	TGTGCCAGCAGTCTTAGCGGGAGTCACTTTGAGACCCAGTACTTC
.	TRBV27	TRBJ1-5	.	CASPRGGDQPQHF	TGTGCCAGTCCAAGGGGGGGGGATCAGCCCCAGCATTTT
.	TRBV10-1	TRBJ2-7	.	CASSDGGAYEQYF	TGCGCCAGCAGTGATGGAGGGGCCTACGAGCAGTACTTC
.	TRBV4-2	TRBJ1-5	.	CASSQDLGGEQPQHF	TGTGCCAGCAGCCAAGATCTCGGGGGAGAACAGCCCCAGCATTTT
.	TRBV18	TRBJ2-7	few	CASSPEVVAYEQYF	TGTGCCAGCTCACCGGAGGTGGTTGCCTACGAGCAGTACTTC
.	TRBV28	TRBJ1-2	.	CASSLGLTGYTF	TGTGCCAGCAGTTTAGGGCTTACCGGCTACACCTTC
.	TRBV7-8	TRBJ1-4	few	CASTPGGQGGYEKLFF	TGTGCCAGCACCCCTGGTGGGCAGGGAGGGTATGAAAAACTGTTTTTT
.	TRBV6-5	TRBJ1-1	.	CASSYSSGAGAEAFF	TGTGCCAGCAGTTACTCGTCAGGGGCAGGGGCTGAAGCTTTCTTT
.	TRBV5-1	TRBJ1-3	.	CASSWSSQSSGNTIYF	TGCGCCAGCAGCTGGAGCTCTCAGAGCTCTGGAAACACCATATATTTT
TRBD2	TRBV5-1	TRBJ2-3	.	CASSFGGSTDTQYF	TGCGCCAGCAGCTTCGGGGGGTCCACAGATACGCAGTATTTT
.	TRBV29-1	TRBJ1-2	.	CSVDGQGWNYGYTF	TGCAGCGTTGATGGGCAGGGTTGGAACTATGGCTACACCTTC
TRBD2	TRBV14	TRBJ2-7	once	CASRAGYSYEQYF	TGTGCCAGCCGAGCGGGGTACTCCTACGAGCAGTACTTC
.	TRBV7-9	TRBJ1-5	once	CASSLGTGDQPQHF	TGTGCCAGCAGCTTAGGAACAGGCGATCAGCCCCAGCATTTT
TRBD1	TRBV5-1	TRBJ1-5	.	CASSRTGGNQPQHF	TGCGCCAGCAGCCGGACAGGTGGAAATCAGCCCCAGCATTTT
.	TRBV4-1	TRBJ1-3	.	CASSQEGALFGNTIYF	TGCGCCAGCAGCCAAGAGGGGGCATTGTTCGGAAACACCATATATTTT